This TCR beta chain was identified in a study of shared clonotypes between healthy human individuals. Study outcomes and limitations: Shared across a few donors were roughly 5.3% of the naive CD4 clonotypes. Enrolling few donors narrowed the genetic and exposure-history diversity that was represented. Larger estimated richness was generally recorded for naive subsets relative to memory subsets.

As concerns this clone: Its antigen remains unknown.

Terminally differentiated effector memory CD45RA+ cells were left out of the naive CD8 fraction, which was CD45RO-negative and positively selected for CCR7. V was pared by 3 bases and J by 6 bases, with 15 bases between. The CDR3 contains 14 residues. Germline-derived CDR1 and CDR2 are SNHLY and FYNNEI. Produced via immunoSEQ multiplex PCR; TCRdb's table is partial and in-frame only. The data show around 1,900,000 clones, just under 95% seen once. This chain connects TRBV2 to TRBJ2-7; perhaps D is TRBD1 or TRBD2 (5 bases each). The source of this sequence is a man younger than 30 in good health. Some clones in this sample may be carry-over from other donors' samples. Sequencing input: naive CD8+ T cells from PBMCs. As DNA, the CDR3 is TGTGCCAGCAGTGATACCCCCTCGGGACGCGAGCAGTACTTC. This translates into CASSDTPSGREQYF.